This entry lists 5 T cell receptor beta chains sequenced from one sample in a study of T cells in Graves' hyperthyroidism and ophthalmopathy. The source material, RNA transcripts, was used to amplify TCR beta CDR3 regions. RT-PCR in the first round (using the HTBI primer set) targeted the TCR CDR3. TCRdb re-analysed the multiplex PCR reads in MiXCR, keeping a single row per CDR3 protein. The table has more than 350,000 distinct CDR3 sequences, roughly 15% seen once. Sample: blood. The receptors were gathered from a woman aged 60-75 years with Graves' ophthalmopathy.

This clonotype was picked up many times. The CDR3 protein is CASSLGSSYGYTF. The CDR3 region has the DNA TGTGCCAGCAGCTTAGGATCCAGTTATGGCTACACCTTC. V and J are TRBV7-8 and TRBJ1-2; no clear D. Germline CDR1 SGHVS, CDR2 FQNEAQ. V lost 1 base, J lost 5 bases, and 8 bases lay in between. This CDR3 spans 13 amino acids.

This clonotype was recorded at least ten times. A much larger clone differs by one base, so this may be a read error. This rearrangement joins TRBV12-3 or TRBV12-4 to TRBJ2-2, with no clear D. The V end lost 7 bases, the J end lost 1 base, and 4 bases lay between the germline ends. The CDR3 totals 12 residues. The CDR3 DNA follows: TGTGCCAGCACTGGGAACACCGGGGAGCTGTTTTTT. It yields the protein CASTGNTGELFF.

This clonotype was observed a handful of times. The chain carries TRBV7-9 and TRBJ2-5; D is perhaps TRBD2 (5 bases). With 3 bases removed from V and 4 bases from J, the gap between germline ends came to 9 bases. Germline CDR1 is SEHNR and CDR2 is FQNEAQ (reference sequence). This CDR3 has 13 amino acids. DNA of the CDR3: TGTGCCAGCAGCTTGGAGGTTGTAGAGACCCAGTACTTC. Its translation is CASSLEVVETQYF.

In its sample, this clonotype was seen a few times. This chain connects TRBV4-1 to TRBJ1-5; weak D call: TRBD1 (5 bases). Between the trimmed V and J ends, which lost 0 bases and 7 bases, there was a span of 13 bases. This CDR3 contains 15 residues. From germline, CDR1 is MGHRA and CDR2 YSYEKL. The CDR3 loop reads CASSQDAGTGQPQHF. In DNA form, the CDR3 reads TGCGCCAGCAGCCAAGATGCCGGGACCGGACAGCCCCAGCATTTT.

The sample holds many counts of this clonotype. V gene TRBV5-1 combines with J gene TRBJ2-1; possible D gene TRBD2, 5 bases. The CDR3 covers 15 residues. The germline V gene has CDR1 SGHRS and CDR2 YFSETQ. The V gene lost 4 bases and the J gene lost 6 bases, with 17 bases spanning the gap. For the CDR3, the DNA is TGCGCCAGCAGCCCACTCGTGACTACGACCAATGAGCAGTTCTTC. Protein product: CASSPLVTTTNEQFF.